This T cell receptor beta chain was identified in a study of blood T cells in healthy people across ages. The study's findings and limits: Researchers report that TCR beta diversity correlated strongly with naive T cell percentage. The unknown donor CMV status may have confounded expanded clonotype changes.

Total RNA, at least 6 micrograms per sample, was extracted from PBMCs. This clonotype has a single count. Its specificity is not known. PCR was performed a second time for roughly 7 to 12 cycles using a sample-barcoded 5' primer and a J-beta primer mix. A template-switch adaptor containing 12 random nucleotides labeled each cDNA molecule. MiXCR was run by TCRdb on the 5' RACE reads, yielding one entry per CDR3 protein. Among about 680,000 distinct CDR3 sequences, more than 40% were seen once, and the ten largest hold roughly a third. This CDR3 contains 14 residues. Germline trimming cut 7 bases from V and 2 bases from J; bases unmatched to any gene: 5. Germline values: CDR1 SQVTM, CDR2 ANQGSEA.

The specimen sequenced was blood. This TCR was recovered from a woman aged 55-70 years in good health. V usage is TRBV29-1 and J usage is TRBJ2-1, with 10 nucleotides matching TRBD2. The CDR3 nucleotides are TGCAGCGGGAAGGGACTAGCGACCTACAATGAGCAGTTCTTC. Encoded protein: CSGKGLATYNEQFF.